The 9 T cell receptor beta chains listed next were all sequenced from one sample in a study of T cell changes during pregnancy in multiple sclerosis. Sequencing was performed with immunoSEQ multiplex PCR; in TCRdb, only in-frame clones are kept and a portion is missing. The sample carries 40,000 to 45,000 clones, approximately 88% recorded once. Sequenced here: CD4+ T cells from peripheral blood mononuclear cells, sampled in the first trimester of pregnancy. All receptors come from a female donor with multiple sclerosis, enrolled in a pregnancy study.

The chain recombines TRBV6-5 with TRBJ2-5; D is unresolved. The CDR3 is 14 amino acids. Germline V CDR1 and CDR2: MNHEY, SVGAGI. Trimming removed 0 bases from V and 1 base from J, with 6 bases in between. The CDR3 bases are TGTGCCAGCAGTTACTCTCTTTTCCAAGAGACCCAGTACTTC. Protein: CASSYSLFQETQYF.

V and J are TRBV5-1 and TRBJ2-7; TRBD1 might be the D (6 bases). CDR3 size: 14 residues. V dropped 0 bases and J dropped 3 bases, with 10 bases sitting between them. Germline CDR1 SGHRS, CDR2 YFSETQ. As DNA, the CDR3 is TGCGCCAGCAGCTTGGCCGGGGACAACTACGAGCAGTACTTC. Residues: CASSLAGDNYEQYF.

The V and J genes are TRBV19 and TRBJ2-3; the match to TRBD2 covers 7 bases. The CDR3 length is 14 residues. The J segment lost 1 base and the V segment lost 10 bases, leaving 8 bases of the junction unmatched. Looked up from germline, CDR1 is LNHDA and CDR2 is SQIVND (reference sequence). The CDR3 bases are TGTGCCACCCGGGACTACCCCCGCACAGATACGCAGTATTTT. It specifies CATRDYPRTDTQYF.

In this sample, this clone is medium-sized (0.01 to 0.1%). The chain is built from TRBV11-2 and TRBJ1-4; unclear D gene. This CDR3 region has 16 residues. V lost 1 base and J lost 3, with 12 bases in between. Looked up from germline, CDR1 is SGHAT and CDR2 is FQNNGV. The CDR3 protein is CASSLGSGRSNEKLFF. DNA of the CDR3: TGTGCCAGCAGCTTAGGGTCAGGCCGATCTAATGAAAAACTGTTTTTT. Based on the CDR3 plus reference TRBV11-2 and TRBJ1-4, the full variable domain is EAGVAQSPRYKIIEKRQSVAFWCNPISGHATLYWYQQILGQGPKLLIQFQNNGVVDDSQLPKDRFSAERLKGVDSTLKIQPAKLEDSAVYLCASSLGSGRSNEKLFFGSGTQLSVL.

The chain carries TRBV7-8 and TRBJ2-7; 8 bases agree with TRBD1. From germline, CDR1 is SGHVS and CDR2 FQNEAQ. V was clipped by 0 bases and J by 2 bases; unmatched bases: 6. The CDR3 length is 16 residues. CDR3 nucleotide sequence: TGTGCCAGCAGCTTAGCGCGTTACAGGGGGACCTACGAGCAGTACTTC. It translates to CASSLARYRGTYEQYF.

CDR3 amino acids: CASSLGTGTSPYEQYF. CDR3 DNA sequence: TGTGCCAGCAGCTTGGGGACCGGGACTAGTCCCTACGAGCAGTACTTC. This rearrangement joins TRBV5-4 to TRBJ2-7, with TRBD2 matching 8 bases. The CDR3 totals 16 residues. J gave up 2 bases and V 0 bases, and 7 bases lay outside the gene matches. From germline, CDR1 is SGHNT and CDR2 YYREEE (reference sequence). Supplemented by reference TRBV5-4 and TRBJ2-7, the full variable domain reads ETGVTQSPTHLIKTRGQQVTLRCSSQSGHNTVSWYQQALGQGPQFIFQYYREEENGRGNFPPRFSGLQFPNYSSELNVNALELDDSALYLCASSLGTGTSPYEQYFGPGTRLTVT.

This clone was counted once. This sequence joins TRBV29-1 and TRBJ2-7; 7 positions agree with TRBD1. There are 14 residues in the CDR3. The V gene end was trimmed by 4 bases and the J gene end by 1 base; junction bases not matched to a gene: 7. The germline V gene encodes CDR1 SQVTM and CDR2 ANQGSEA. The CDR3 sequence is CSVAGQGVSYEQYF. DNA for the CDR3: TGCAGCGTTGCGGGGCAGGGGGTGTCCTACGAGCAGTACTTC.

J is TRBJ1-1 and V is TRBV25-1; D perhaps matches TRBD1 (5 bases). Trimming took 2 bases from V and 0 from J, leaving 10 bases between them. The CDR3 loop spans 15 amino acids. Germline CDR1 is MGHDK and CDR2 is SYGVNS. CDR3 amino acids: CASSEQGLMNTEAFF. The CDR3 coding sequence is TGTGCCAGCAGTGAACAGGGTCTAATGAACACTGAAGCTTTCTTT.

The genes are TRBV7-3 and TRBJ2-3, with D possibly matching TRBD1 (6 bases). Trimming stripped 5 bases from V and 0 bases from J, with 18 bases between. Germline-derived CDR1 and CDR2 are SGHTA and FQGTGA. The CDR3 runs to 17 residues. CDR3 sequence (DNA): TGTGCCAGCAGCCCAACCGGGACATCCTCTAGCACAGATACGCAGTATTTT. Its translation: CASSPTGTSSSTDTQYF.